The clone carrying this TCR beta chain was observed a few times. Its antigen is unidentified. Unique molecular identifiers featured in each of the TCR beta cDNA libraries. Starting from approximately 1 to 10 million T cells, the study yielded about 540,000 cDNA molecules. TCRdb reanalysed the PCR reads using MiXCR and keeps one entry per CDR3 protein. The sample records a few hundred thousand distinct CDR3 sequences, less than 45% being singletons. V lost 7 bases to trimming and J lost 4 bases, with 16 bases between them. This CDR3 region has 15 residues. Germline CDR1 is ENHRY and CDR2 is SYGVKD. This specimen belongs to a study of post-analysis software for immune sequencing data. Study-level results: Controls had significantly higher normalized Chao1 diversity than multiple sclerosis patients. The five TRBV segments detected at higher frequency in patients than in controls included TRBV5-6, TRBV5-1 and TRBV20-1.

Sample: blood. The V gene is TRBV10-3, the J gene TRBJ2-2; a weak D match, TRBD1 (5 bases). The sequence derives from a girl under 18 with multiple sclerosis. The CDR3 spells CAITNIGAPTGELFF. The CDR3 region has the DNA TGTGCCATCACTAATATAGGGGCTCCCACCGGGGAGCTGTTTTTT.